This TCR beta chain emerged from a study of T-cell memory formation after mild COVID-19. Study-wide points: Clones contracting over day 15 to 85 were CD4/CD8 balanced, with later expanders leaning CD4+. Second-wave clones with a day 37 peak had unconfirmed SARS-CoV-2 specificity. A subset of responding clones appeared in pre-infection memory, suggesting cross-reactive memory joined.

TCRdb re-analysed the 5' RACE reads in MiXCR, keeping a single row per CDR3 protein. The data show approximately 210,000 distinct CDR3 sequences, approximately 16% seen once. As regards this clonotype: The antigen remains undetermined.

V lost 6 bases to trimming and J lost 5 bases; unmatched junction nucleotides: 5. The CDR3 spans 15 residues. CDR1 SGHTA and CDR2 FQGNSA come from the germline V gene. This chain uses TRBV7-2 with TRBJ2-5, with 14 nucleotides matching TRBD2. The sequenced sample consisted of PBMCs or a T cell subset sorted from them (not recorded which). The TCR was taken from an adult woman who had mild COVID-19 (a few samples of this study predate the infection). Cell type and time point are not known. CDR3 loop: CASRKTSGRAETQYF. CDR3 coding DNA: TGTGCCAGCAGAAAGACTAGCGGGAGGGCCGAGACCCAGTACTTC.